This record covers a single TCR beta chain. Antigen specificity is unknown. The PCR used 60 Vbeta and 13 Jbeta primers. Here immunoSEQ multiplex PCR was the method, and the copy in TCRdb shows in-frame clones only, minus some. The sample shows approximately 180,000 clones, approximately 82% of them seen only once. Per the germline V gene, CDR1 is SGHNT and CDR2 is YYREEE (reference sequence). The CDR3 is made up of 17 amino acids. Trimming took 7 bases from V and 2 from J, leaving 24 bases between them. The data originate from a study of cytomegalovirus exposure and HLA in healthy donors. General study points: A few of the chains that were CMV-associated were confirmed in vitro to be specific for CMV antigens. Common viral pathogens were later found to be apparently linked to several of the most significant clusters. Associated with HLA alleles at 0.05 false discovery rate in a later analysis were 16,951 TCR beta sequences.

The clonotype comes from a woman under 30 in good health and CMV-seronegative. V gene TRBV5-4 combines with J gene TRBJ1-1; D may be TRBD1 (6 bases). Material for sequencing was PBMCs. The CDR3 loop reads CASPGSVAGAVNTEAFF. In nucleotides, the CDR3 is TGTGCCAGCCCTGGATCCGTTGCGGGGGCCGTCAACACTGAAGCTTTCTTT.